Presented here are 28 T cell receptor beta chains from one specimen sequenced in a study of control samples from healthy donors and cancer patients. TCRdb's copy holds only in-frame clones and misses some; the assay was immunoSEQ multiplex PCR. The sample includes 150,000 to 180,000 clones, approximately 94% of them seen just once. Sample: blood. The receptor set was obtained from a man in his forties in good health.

Here the CDR3 reads CASSQAREGLGYTF. CDR3 bases: TGCGCCAGCAGCCAAGCCCGGGAGGGGCTCGGCTACACCTTC. V gene TRBV4-3 combines with J gene TRBJ1-2, with D possibly matching TRBD1 (5 bases). The germline V and J ends were trimmed by 1 base and 8 bases, with 14 bases remaining between them. The CDR3 is 14 amino acids. Germline V CDR1 and CDR2: LGHNA, YSLEER.

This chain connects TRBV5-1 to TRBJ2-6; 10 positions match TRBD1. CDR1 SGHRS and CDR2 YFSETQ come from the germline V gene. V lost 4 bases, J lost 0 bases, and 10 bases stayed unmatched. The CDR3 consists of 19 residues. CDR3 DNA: TGCGCCAGCAGCCCGGGGACAGGGGCCCTTAGCTCTGGGGCCAACGTCCTGACTTTC. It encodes CASSPGTGALSSGANVLTF.

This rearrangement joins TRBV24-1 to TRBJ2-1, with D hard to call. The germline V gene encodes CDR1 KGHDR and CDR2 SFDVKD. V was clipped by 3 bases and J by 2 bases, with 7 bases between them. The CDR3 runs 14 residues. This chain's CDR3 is CATSDREPYNEQFF. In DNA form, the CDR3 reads TGTGCCACCAGTGATCGAGAGCCCTACAATGAGCAGTTCTTC.

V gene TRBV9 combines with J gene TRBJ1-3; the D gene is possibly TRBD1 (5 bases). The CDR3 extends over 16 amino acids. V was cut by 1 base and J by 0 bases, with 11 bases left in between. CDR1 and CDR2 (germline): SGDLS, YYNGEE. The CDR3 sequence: CASSVKGANSGNTIYF. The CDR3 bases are TGTGCCAGCAGCGTAAAAGGGGCCAACTCTGGAAACACCATATATTTT.

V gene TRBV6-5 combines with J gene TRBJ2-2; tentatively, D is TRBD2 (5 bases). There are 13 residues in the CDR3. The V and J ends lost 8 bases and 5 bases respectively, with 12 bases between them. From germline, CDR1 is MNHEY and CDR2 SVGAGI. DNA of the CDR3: TGTGCCAGCGAGGGTCAAAGAACCGGGGAGCTGTTTTTT. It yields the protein CASEGQRTGELFF.

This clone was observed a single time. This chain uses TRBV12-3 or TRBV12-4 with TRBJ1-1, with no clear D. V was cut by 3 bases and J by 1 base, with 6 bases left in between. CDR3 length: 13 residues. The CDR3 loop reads CASSFAGNTEAFF. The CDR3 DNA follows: TGTGCCAGCAGTTTCGCGGGGAACACTGAAGCTTTCTTT.

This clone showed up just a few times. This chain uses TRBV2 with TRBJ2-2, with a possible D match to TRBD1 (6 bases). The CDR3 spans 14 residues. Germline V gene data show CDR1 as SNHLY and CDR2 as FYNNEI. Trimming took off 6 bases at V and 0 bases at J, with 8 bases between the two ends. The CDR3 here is CASRGTSNTGELFF. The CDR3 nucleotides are TGTGCCAGCAGGGGGACATCGAACACCGGGGAGCTGTTTTTT.

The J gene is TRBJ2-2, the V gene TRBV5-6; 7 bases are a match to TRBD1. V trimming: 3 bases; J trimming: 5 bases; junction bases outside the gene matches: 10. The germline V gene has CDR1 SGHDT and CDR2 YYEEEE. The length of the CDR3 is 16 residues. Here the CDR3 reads CASSSGSGGSTGELFF. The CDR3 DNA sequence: TGTGCCAGCAGCTCCGGGTCAGGGGGTAGTACCGGGGAGCTGTTTTTT.

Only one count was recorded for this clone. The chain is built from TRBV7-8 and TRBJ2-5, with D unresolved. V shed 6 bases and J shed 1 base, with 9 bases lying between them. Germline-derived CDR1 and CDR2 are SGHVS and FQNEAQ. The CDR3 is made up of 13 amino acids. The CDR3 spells CASRRVVQETQYF. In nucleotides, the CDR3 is TGTGCCAGCAGAAGGGTGGTCCAAGAGACCCAGTACTTC.

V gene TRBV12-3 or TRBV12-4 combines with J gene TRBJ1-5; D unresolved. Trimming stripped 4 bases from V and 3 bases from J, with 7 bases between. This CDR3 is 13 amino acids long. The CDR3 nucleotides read TGTGCCAGCAGTTCCAGTTACAATCAGCCCCAGCATTTT. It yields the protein CASSSSYNQPQHF.

The chain's CDR3 is CASSFNPGGTSFGYGYTF. The CDR3, as DNA: TGTGCCAGCAGCTTTAACCCCGGTGGGACATCTTTCGGCTATGGCTACACCTTC. The chain employs TRBV11-2 and TRBJ1-2, with D possibly matching TRBD1 (6 bases). The germline V and J ends were trimmed by 3 bases and 4 bases, with 24 bases remaining between them. The CDR3 is made up of 18 amino acids. Germline V CDR1 and CDR2: SGHAT, FQNNGV.

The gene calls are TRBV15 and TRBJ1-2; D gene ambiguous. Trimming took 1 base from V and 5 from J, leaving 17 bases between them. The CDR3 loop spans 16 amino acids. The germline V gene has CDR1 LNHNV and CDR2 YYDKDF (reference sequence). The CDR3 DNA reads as TGTGCCACCAGCAGAGCACAGTTCATACATTTATATGGCTACACCTTC. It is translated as CATSRAQFIHLYGYTF. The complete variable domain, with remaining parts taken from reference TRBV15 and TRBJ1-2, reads DAMVIQNPRYQVTQFGKPVTLSCSQTLNHNVMYWYQQKSSQAPKLLFHYYDKDFNNEADTPDNFQSRRPNTSFCFLDIRSPGLGDTAMYLCATSRAQFIHLYGYTFGSGTRLTVV.

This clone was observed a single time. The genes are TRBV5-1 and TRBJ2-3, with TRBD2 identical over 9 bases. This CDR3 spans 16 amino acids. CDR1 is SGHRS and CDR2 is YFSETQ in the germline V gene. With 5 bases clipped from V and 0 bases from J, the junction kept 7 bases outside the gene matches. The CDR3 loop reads CASRPASGVSTDTQYF. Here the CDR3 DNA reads TGCGCCAGCAGACCAGCTAGCGGGGTTAGCACAGATACGCAGTATTTT. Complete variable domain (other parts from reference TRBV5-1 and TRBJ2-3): KAGVTQTPRYLIKTRGQQVTLSCSPISGHRSVSWYQQTPGQGLQFLFEYFSETQRNKGNFPGRFSGRQFSNSRSEMNVSTLELGDSALYLCASRPASGVSTDTQYFGPGTRLTVL.

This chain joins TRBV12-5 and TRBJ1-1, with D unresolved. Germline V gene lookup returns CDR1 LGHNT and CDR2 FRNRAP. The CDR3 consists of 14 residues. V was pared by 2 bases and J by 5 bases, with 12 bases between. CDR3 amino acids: CASGLSGGETEAFF. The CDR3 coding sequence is TGTGCTAGTGGTTTGTCGGGCGGGGAAACTGAAGCTTTCTTT. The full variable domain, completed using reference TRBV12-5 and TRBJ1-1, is DARVTQTPRHKVTEMGQEVTMRCQPILGHNTVFWYRQTMMQGLELLAYFRNRAPLDDSGMPKDRFSAEMPDATLATLKIQPSEPRDSAVYFCASGLSGGETEAFFGQGTRLTVV.

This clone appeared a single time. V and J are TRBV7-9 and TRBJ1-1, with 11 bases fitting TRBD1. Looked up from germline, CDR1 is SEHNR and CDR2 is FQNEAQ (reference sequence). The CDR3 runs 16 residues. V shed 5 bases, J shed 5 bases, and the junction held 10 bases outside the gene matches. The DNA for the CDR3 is TGTGCCAGCAGCCCAAGACCGGGACAGGGGGGGACTGAAGCTTTCTTT. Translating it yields CASSPRPGQGGTEAFF.

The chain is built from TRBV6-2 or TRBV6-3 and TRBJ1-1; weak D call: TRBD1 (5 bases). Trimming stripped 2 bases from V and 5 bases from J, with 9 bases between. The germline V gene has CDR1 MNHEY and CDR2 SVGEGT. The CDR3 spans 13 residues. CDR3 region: CASSYVGRTEAFF. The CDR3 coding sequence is TGTGCCAGCAGTTACGTGGGACGAACTGAAGCTTTCTTT.

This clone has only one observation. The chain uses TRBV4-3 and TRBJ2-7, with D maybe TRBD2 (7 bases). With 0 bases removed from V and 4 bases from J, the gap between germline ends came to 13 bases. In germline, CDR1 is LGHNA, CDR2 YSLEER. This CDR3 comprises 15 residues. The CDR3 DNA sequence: TGCGCCAGCAGCCAAGAAGGGCGGGGGCCGTACGAGCAGTACTTC. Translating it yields CASSQEGRGPYEQYF.

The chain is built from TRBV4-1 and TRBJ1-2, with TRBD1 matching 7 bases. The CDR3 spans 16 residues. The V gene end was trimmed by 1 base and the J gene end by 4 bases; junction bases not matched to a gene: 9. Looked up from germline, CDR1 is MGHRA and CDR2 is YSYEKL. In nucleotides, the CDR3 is TGCGCCAGCAGCCAAGGGAATAGCGACAGGGTCTATGGCTACACCTTC. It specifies CASSQGNSDRVYGYTF.

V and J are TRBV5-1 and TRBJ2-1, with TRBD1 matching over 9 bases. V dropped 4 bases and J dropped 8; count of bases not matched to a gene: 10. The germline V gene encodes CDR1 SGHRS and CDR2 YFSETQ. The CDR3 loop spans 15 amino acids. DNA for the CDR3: TGCGCCAGCAGCCAACCGGGACAGGGCTTCCATGAGCAGTTCTTC. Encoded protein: CASSQPGQGFHEQFF.

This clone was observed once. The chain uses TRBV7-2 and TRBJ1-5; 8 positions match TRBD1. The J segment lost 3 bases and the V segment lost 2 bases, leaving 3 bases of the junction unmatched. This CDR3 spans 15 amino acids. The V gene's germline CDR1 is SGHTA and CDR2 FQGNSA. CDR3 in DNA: TGTGCCAGCAGCTTAAGGGGACAGGTCAATCAGCCCCAGCATTTT. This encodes CASSLRGQVNQPQHF.

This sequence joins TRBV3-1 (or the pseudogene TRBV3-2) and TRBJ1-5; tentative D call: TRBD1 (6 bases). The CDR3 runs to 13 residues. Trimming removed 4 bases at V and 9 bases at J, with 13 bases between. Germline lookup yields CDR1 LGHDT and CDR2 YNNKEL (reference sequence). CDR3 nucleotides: TGTGCCAGCAGCCCCGACAGGTCTGGGCCCCAGCATTTT. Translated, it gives CASSPDRSGPQHF.

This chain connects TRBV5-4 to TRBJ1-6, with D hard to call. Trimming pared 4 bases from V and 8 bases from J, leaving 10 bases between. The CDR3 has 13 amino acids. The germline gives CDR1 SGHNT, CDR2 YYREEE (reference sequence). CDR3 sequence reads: CASSPLPDSPLHF. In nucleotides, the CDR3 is TGTGCCAGCAGCCCCCTTCCTGATTCACCCCTCCACTTT. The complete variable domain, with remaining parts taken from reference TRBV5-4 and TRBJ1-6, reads ETGVTQSPTHLIKTRGQQVTLRCSSQSGHNTVSWYQQALGQGPQFIFQYYREEENGRGNFPPRFSGLQFPNYSSELNVNALELDDSALYLCASSPLPDSPLHFGNGTRLTVT.

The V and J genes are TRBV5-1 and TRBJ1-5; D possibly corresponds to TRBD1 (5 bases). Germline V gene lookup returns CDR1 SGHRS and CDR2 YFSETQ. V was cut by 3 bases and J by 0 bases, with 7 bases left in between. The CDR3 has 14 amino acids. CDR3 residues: CASSSGASNQPQHF. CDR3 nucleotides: TGCGCCAGCAGCTCCGGGGCTAGCAATCAGCCCCAGCATTTT.

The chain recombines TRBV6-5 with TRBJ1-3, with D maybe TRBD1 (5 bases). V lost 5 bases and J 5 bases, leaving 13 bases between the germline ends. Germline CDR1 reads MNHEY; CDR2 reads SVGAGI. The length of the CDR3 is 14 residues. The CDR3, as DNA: TGTGCCAGCAGTCCCGTCTGGGGGAGAAACACCATATATTTT. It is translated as CASSPVWGRNTIYF.

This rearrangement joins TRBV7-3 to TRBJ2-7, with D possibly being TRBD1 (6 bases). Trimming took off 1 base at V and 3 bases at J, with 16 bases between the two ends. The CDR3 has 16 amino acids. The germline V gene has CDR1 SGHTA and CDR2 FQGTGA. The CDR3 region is CASSLMATGIYYEQYF. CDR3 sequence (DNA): TGTGCCAGCAGCTTAATGGCCACAGGGATCTACTACGAGCAGTACTTC.

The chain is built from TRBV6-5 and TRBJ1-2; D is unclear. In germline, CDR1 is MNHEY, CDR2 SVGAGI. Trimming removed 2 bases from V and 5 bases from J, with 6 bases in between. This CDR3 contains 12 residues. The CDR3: CASSYGGYGYTF. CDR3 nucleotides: TGTGCCAGCAGTTACGGAGGGTATGGCTACACCTTC.

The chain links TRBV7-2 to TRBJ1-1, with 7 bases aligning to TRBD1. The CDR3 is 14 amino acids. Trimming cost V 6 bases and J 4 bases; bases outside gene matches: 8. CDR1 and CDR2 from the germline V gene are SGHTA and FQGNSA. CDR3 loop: CASRLQGGGTEAFF. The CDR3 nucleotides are TGTGCCAGCAGGCTTCAAGGGGGCGGCACTGAAGCTTTCTTT.

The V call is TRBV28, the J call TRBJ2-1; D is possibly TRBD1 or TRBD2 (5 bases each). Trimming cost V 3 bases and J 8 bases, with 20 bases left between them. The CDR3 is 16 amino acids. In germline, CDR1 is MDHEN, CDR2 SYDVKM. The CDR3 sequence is CASSFRGVTAAHEQFF. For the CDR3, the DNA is TGTGCCAGCAGTTTTCGGGGCGTCACAGCCGCCCATGAGCAGTTCTTC.